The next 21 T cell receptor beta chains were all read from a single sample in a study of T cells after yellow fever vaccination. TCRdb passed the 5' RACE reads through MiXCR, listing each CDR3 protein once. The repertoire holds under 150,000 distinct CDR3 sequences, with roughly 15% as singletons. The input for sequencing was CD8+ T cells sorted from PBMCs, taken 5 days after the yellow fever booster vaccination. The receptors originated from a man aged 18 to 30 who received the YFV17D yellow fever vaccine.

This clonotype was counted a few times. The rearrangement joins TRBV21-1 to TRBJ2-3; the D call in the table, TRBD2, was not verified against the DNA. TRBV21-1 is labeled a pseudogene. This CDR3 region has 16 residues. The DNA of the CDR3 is TGTGCCAGCAGCCCTCAACTTTTGGACTGCACAGATACGCAGTATTTT. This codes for CASSPQLLDCTDTQYF.

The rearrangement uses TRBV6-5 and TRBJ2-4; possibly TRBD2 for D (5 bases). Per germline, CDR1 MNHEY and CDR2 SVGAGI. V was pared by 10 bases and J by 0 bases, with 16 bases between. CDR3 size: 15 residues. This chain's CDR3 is CATKHGDLAKNIQYF. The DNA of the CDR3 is TGTGCCACCAAGCACGGGGATTTAGCCAAAAACATTCAGTACTTC.

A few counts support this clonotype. The CDR3 nucleotides read TGTGCCATCAGTGCACCCGGGACGAGAAGTAGAGAGACCCAGTACTTC. Its protein is CAISAPGTRSRETQYF. This rearrangement joins TRBV10-3 to TRBJ2-5; D is tentatively TRBD1 or TRBD2 (5 bases each). Germline-derived CDR1 and CDR2 are ENHRY and SYGVKD. The V and J ends lost 4 bases and 4 bases respectively, with 19 bases between them. The CDR3 covers 16 residues.

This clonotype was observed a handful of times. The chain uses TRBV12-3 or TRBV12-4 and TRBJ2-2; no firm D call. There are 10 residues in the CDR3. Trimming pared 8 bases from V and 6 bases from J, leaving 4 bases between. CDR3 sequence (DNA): TGTGCCAGCCTAGCCGGGGAGCTGTTTTTT. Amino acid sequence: CASLAGELFF.

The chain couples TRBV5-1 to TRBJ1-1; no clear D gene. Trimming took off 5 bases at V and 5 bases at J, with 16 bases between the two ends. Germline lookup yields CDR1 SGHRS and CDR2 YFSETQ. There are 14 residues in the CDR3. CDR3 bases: TGCGCCAGCAGAGTAGGTTCGTTGGGGACTGAAGCTTTCTTT. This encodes CASRVGSLGTEAFF.

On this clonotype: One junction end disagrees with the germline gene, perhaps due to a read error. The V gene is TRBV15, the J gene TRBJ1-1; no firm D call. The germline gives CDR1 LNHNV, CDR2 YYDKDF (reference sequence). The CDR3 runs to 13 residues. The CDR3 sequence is CATGREMNTEAFF. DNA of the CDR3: TGTGCCACCGGCAGAGAGATGAACACTGAAGCTTTCTTT.

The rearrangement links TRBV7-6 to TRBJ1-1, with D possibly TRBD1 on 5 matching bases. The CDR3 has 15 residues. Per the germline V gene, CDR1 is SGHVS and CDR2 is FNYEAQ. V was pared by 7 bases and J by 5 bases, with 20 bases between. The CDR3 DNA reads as TGTGCCAGCACCACCTCCCCGAGAGGGGAGACTGAAGCTTTCTTT. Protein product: CASTTSPRGETEAFF.

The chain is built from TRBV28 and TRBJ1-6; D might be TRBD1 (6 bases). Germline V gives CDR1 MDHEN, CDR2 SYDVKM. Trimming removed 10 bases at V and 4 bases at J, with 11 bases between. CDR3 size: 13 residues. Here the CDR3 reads CATGGGYNSPLHF. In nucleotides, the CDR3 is TGTGCCACCGGGGGCGGTTATAATTCACCCCTCCACTTT.

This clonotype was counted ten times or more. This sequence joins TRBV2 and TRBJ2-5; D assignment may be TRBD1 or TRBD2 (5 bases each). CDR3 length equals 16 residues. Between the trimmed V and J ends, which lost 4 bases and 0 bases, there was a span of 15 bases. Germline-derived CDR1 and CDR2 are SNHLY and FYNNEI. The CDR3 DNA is TGTGCCAGCAGTGGGGTCTTGGGGGTGCACCAAGAGACCCAGTACTTC. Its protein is CASSGVLGVHQETQYF.

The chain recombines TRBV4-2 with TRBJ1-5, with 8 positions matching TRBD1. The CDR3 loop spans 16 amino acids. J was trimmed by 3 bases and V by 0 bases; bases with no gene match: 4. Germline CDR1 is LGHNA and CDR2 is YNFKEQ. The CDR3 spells CASSQEDRDYNQPQHF. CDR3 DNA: TGTGCCAGCAGCCAAGAGGACAGGGATTACAATCAGCCCCAGCATTTT.

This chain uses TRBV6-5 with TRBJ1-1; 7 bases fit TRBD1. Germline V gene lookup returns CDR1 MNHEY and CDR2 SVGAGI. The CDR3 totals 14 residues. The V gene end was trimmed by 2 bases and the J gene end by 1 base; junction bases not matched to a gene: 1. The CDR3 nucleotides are TGTGCCAGCAGTTACCGGACAGGGAACACTGAAGCTTTCTTT. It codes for CASSYRTGNTEAFF.

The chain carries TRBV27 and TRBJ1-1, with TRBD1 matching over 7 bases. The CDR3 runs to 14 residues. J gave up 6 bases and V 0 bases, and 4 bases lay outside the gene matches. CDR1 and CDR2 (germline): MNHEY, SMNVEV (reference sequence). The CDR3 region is CASSLSTGAPEAFF. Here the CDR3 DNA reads TGTGCCAGCAGTTTATCCACAGGGGCTCCTGAAGCTTTCTTT.

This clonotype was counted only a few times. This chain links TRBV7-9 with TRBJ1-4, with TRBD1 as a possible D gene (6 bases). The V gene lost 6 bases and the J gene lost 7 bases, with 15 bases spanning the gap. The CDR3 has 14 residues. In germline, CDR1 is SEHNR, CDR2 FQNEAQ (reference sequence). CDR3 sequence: CASSDSTGFEKLFF. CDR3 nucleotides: TGTGCCAGCAGTGACAGCACAGGGTTTGAAAAACTGTTTTTT.

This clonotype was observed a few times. CDR3 coding DNA: TGTGCCAGCACCCCGGGACAGCCAGCTGGCTATGGCTACACCTTC. The encoded protein is CASTPGQPAGYGYTF. V is TRBV12-3 or TRBV12-4 and J is TRBJ1-2; TRBD1 matches at 7 bases. V was pared by 7 bases and J by 4 bases, with 12 bases of the junction left unmatched. The CDR3 totals 15 residues.

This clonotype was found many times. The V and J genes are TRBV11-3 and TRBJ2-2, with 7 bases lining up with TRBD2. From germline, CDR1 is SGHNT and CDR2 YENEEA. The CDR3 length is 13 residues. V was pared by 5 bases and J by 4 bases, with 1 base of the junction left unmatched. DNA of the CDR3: TGTGCCAGCAGCCTAGCGGTCACCGGGGAGCTGTTTTTT. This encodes CASSLAVTGELFF.

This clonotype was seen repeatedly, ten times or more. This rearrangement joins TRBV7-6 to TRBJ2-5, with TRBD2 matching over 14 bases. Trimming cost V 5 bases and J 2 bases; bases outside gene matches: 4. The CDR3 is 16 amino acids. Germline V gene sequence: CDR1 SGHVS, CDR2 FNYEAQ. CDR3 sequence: CASSLWTSGGQETQYF. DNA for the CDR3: TGTGCCAGCAGCCTTTGGACTAGCGGGGGGCAAGAGACCCAGTACTTC.

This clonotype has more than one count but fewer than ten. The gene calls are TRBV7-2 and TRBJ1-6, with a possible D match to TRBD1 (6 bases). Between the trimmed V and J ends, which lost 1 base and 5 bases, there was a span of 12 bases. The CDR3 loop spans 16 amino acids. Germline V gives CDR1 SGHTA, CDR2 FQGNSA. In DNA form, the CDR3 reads TGTGCCAGCAGCTTAGACAGGGTGGGCAATAATTCACCCCTCCACTTT. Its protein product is CASSLDRVGNNSPLHF.

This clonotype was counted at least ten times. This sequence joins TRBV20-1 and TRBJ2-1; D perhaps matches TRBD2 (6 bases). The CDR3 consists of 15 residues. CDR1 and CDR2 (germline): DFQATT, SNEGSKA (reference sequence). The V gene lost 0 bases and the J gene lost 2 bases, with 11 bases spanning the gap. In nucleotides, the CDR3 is TGCAGTGCTAGAGATTCGGCGGGGCCCTACAATGAGCAGTTCTTC. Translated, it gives CSARDSAGPYNEQFF.

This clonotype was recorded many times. Here the CDR3 DNA reads TGTGCCAGCAGCCTGTCACAGGGGAATGAGCAGTTCTTC. It is translated as CASSLSQGNEQFF. V usage is TRBV14 and J usage is TRBJ2-1, with 7 positions matching TRBD1. Trimming took 4 bases from V and 7 from J; bases not matched to a gene: 4. In germline, CDR1 is SGHDN, CDR2 FVKESK. The CDR3 contains 13 residues.

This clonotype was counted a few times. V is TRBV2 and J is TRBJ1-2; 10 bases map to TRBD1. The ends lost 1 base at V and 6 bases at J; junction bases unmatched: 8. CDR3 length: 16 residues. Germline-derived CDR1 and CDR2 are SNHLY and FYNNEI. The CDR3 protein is CASSEEGVGTGDGYTF. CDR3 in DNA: TGTGCCAGCAGTGAAGAAGGGGTAGGGACAGGGGATGGCTACACCTTC.

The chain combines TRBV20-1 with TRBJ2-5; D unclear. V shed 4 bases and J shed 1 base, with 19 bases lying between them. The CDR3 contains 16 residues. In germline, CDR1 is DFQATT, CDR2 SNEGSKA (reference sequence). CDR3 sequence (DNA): TGCAGTGCTATCATATTCACGACAACACTCCAAGAGACCCAGTACTTC. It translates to CSAIIFTTTLQETQYF.